This is a list of T cell receptor beta chains from one sample in a study of CD8 T cells in Susac syndrome. TCRdb analysed the immunoSEQ multiplex PCR reads with MiXCR anew, one entry per CDR3 protein. This table has 50,000 to 65,000 distinct CDR3 sequences, roughly nine tenths appearing once. Sequencing used CD8+ T cells from PBMCs. These TCRs come from a human donor in good health. CDR3s include the opening cysteine and the closing phenylalanine or tryptophan. A D gene is named only where the DNA matches it firmly. Some rows mark clone size as missing; the rest say once, few, many or name a class of expanded clone.

D gene	V gene	J gene	clone size	CDR3 DNA	CDR3 protein
.	TRBV3-1	TRBJ2-7	.	TGTGCCAGCAGCCGACGGGACACTAGCTACGAGCAGTACTTC	CASSRRDTSYEQYF
TRBD1	TRBV19	TRBJ2-2	.	TGTGCCAGTGGGGACAGGGACCGCACCGGGGAGCTGTTTTTT	CASGDRDRTGELFF
TRBD1	TRBV27	TRBJ2-1	.	TGTGCCAGCAGTTTAGTGGGACAGGGGAAAAGGGAGCAGTTCTTC	CASSLVGQGKREQFF
TRBD2	TRBV29-1	TRBJ2-5	.	TGCAGCGTTGAAGCCTCTCCAAGCGGGGCGCCTCAAGAGACCCAGTACTTC	CSVEASPSGAPQETQYF
TRBD1	TRBV19	TRBJ2-3	.	TGTGCCAGTAGCCCGGACAGGGGGCTAGGAGATACGCAGTATTTT	CASSPDRGLGDTQYF
.	TRBV27	TRBJ2-5	.	TGTGCCAGCAGTTTATTATCTTCCCAAGAGACCCAGTACTTC	CASSLLSSQETQYF
.	TRBV6-6	TRBJ2-2	.	TGTGCCAGCACCGGACGGAGCACCGGGGAGCTGTTTTTT	CASTGRSTGELFF
TRBD1	TRBV4-2	TRBJ2-1	.	TGTGCCAGCAGCCAAGAGGTCCAGGGGGCGAGTAGGCCCTACAATGAGCAGTTCTTC	CASSQEVQGASRPYNEQFF
TRBD2	TRBV6-5	TRBJ2-5	.	TGTGCCAGCAGTTACCCTATCGGGACTAGCGAGGAGACCCAGTACTTC	CASSYPIGTSEETQYF
TRBD2	TRBV6-4	TRBJ2-1	once	TGTGCCAGCAGTGCGCACGGGACTAGCGGGGCCGATGAGCAGTTCTTC	CASSAHGTSGADEQFF
.	TRBV27	TRBJ2-5	.	TGTGCCAGCAGTTATTGGCCCCAAGAGACCCAGTACTTC	CASSYWPQETQYF
.	TRBV28	TRBJ1-4	.	TGTGCCAGCAGTTTACAGGGGCAGGGTGAAAAACTGTTTTTT	CASSLQGQGEKLFF
.	TRBV12-3/TRBV12-4	TRBJ2-1	.	TGTGCCAGCAGTCCGAGGGACTCAGGAGATTACAATGAGCAGTTCTTC	CASSPRDSGDYNEQFF
TRBD2	TRBV19	TRBJ2-3	.	TGTGCCAGTAGTAGCGCGGGGGGTATCACAGATACGCAGTATTTT	CASSSAGGITDTQYF
.	TRBV2	TRBJ1-1	.	TGTGCCACGGGCCTTTGGGGCACTGAAGCTTTCTTT	CATGLWGTEAFF
.	TRBV28	TRBJ2-2	once	TGTGCCAGCAGTTCTGGGACCGGGGAGCTGTTTTTT	CASSSGTGELFF
.	TRBV6-2/TRBV6-3	TRBJ1-5	.	TGTGCCAGCAGAAGGGACGTAAATAATCAGCCCCAGCATTTT	CASRRDVNNQPQHF
TRBD2	TRBV5-5	TRBJ2-3	.	TGTGCCAGCAGCTTGTCGGCTAGCGGGGGTACGCAGTATTTT	CASSLSASGGTQYF
.	TRBV4-1	TRBJ1-5	.	TGCGCCAGCACCTCCGCTCGTGGCAATCAGCCCCAGCATTTT	CASTSARGNQPQHF
.	TRBV12-3/TRBV12-4	TRBJ2-5	.	TGTGCCAGCAGTCTACATCGGCAAGAGACCCAGTACTTC	CASSLHRQETQYF
TRBD2	TRBV9	TRBJ2-1	.	TGTGCCAGCAGCCCTTCTATGGGAGCGGGGAATGAGCAGTTCTTC	CASSPSMGAGNEQFF
.	TRBV11-1	TRBJ2-2	.	TGTGCCAGCAGCACGATGGACGACACCGGGGAGCTGTTTTTT	CASSTMDDTGELFF
.	TRBV13	TRBJ1-5	.	TGTGCCAGCAGCTTAGGGGGAGAGGACCCAGGTCGTCAGCCCCAGCATTTT	CASSLGGEDPGRQPQHF
.	TRBV5-6	TRBJ2-3	.	TGTGCCAGCAGCTTGGGACAGGCGCCAGATACGCAGTATTTT	CASSLGQAPDTQYF
TRBD1	TRBV27	TRBJ2-2	.	TGTGCCAGCAGCCCTCGGAGGACAGGGGTATACACCGGGGAGCTGTTTTTT	CASSPRRTGVYTGELFF
TRBD1	TRBV20-1	TRBJ1-1	once	TGCAGTGCTAGAGGAGACAGGGGAGACACTGAAGCTTTCTTT	CSARGDRGDTEAFF
.	TRBV28	TRBJ2-7	.	TGTGCCAGCAGTTTATCTATGTACGAGCAGTACTTC	CASSLSMYEQYF
.	TRBV6-2/TRBV6-3	TRBJ2-1	.	TGTGCCAGCAGTTACAAGGACTGGCCTCGGAGTTTGGTCTTC	CASSYKDWPRSLVF
TRBD1	TRBV29-1	TRBJ1-2	.	TGCAGCGCAGTGACAGGGGGCTGGTATGGCTACACCTTC	CSAVTGGWYGYTF
TRBD1	TRBV7-9	TRBJ1-6	.	TGTGCCAGCACCGGGACAGGGGTGAATTCACCCCTCCACTTT	CASTGTGVNSPLHF
.	TRBV2	TRBJ2-2	once	TGTGCCAGCATGATGAACACCGGGGAGCTGTTTTTT	CASMMNTGELFF
.	TRBV7-9	TRBJ1-1	.	TGTGCCAGCAGCTCCGCAGGGATCTCTGAAGCTTTCTTT	CASSSAGISEAFF
.	TRBV12-3/TRBV12-4	TRBJ1-2	.	TGTGCCAGCAGTTCCGGCCATTCCAAGCGGGAGTACTATGGCTACACCTTC	CASSSGHSKREYYGYTF
.	TRBV11-2	TRBJ2-1	.	TGTGCCAGCAGCTTAGACACGGAGGGGGCGGGCAATGAGCAGTTCTTC	CASSLDTEGAGNEQFF
.	TRBV4-1	TRBJ1-2	once	TGCGCCAGCAGCCTTTATCCAGGACCTAACTATGGCTACACCTTC	CASSLYPGPNYGYTF
TRBD1	TRBV5-1	TRBJ2-7	.	TGCGCCAGCAGCTTGGACCCGGACAGGACCTCCTACGAGCAGTACTTC	CASSLDPDRTSYEQYF
TRBD1	TRBV7-9	TRBJ2-7	.	TGTGCCAGCAGCTATCAGAAGGGACAGGGGGGCTACGAGCAGTACTTC	CASSYQKGQGGYEQYF
.	TRBV29-1	TRBJ2-7	.	TGCAGCGCCTGGACAGACATCTCCTACGAGCAGTACTTC	CSAWTDISYEQYF
TRBD2	TRBV5-6	TRBJ2-3	.	TGTGCCAGCAGCTTGGGTATCGGGGGGGCCGCACATACGCAGTATTTT	CASSLGIGGAAHTQYF
TRBD1	TRBV12-3/TRBV12-4	TRBJ2-1	few	TGTGCCAGCAGTTCGGACAGGGCGGTCAATGAGCAGTTCTTC	CASSSDRAVNEQFF
.	TRBV6-1	TRBJ2-3	.	TGTGCCAGCAGTGAAGCCCACACAGATACGCAGTATTTT	CASSEAHTDTQYF
TRBD1	TRBV11-2	TRBJ1-2	.	TGTGCCAGCACCTTAGGAATGGGACAGGGGGCGTATGGCTACACCTTC	CASTLGMGQGAYGYTF
TRBD2	TRBV5-1	TRBJ2-2	.	TGCGCCAGCAGCTTGTCCTACCTAGCGGCTAACACCGGGGAGCTGTTTTTT	CASSLSYLAANTGELFF
.	TRBV13	TRBJ2-3	.	TGTGCCAGCAGCTTAGAAGATGGGGATACGCAGTATTTT	CASSLEDGDTQYF
TRBD2	TRBV7-8	TRBJ2-7	few	TGTGCCAGCAGCTTAGGTCGGGGGGTCGGCGAGCAGTACTTC	CASSLGRGVGEQYF
.	TRBV5-5	TRBJ2-4	.	TGTGCCAGCATCAAACGAGGGGGAGGGCCGCAGAACATTCAGTACTTC	CASIKRGGGPQNIQYF
TRBD2	TRBV29-1	TRBJ2-5	.	TGCAGCGTTGAGGGGCTAGCGGGGAGTGGAGAGACCCAGTACTTC	CSVEGLAGSGETQYF
TRBD1	TRBV25-1	TRBJ2-7	.	TGTGCCAGCAGTGCTACAGGGGGCGTCGCCTACGAGCAGTACTTC	CASSATGGVAYEQYF
TRBD1	TRBV2	TRBJ2-1	.	TGTGCCAGCACTCGGCAGGGGGCTTACAATGAGCAGTTCTTC	CASTRQGAYNEQFF
.	TRBV4-1	TRBJ1-5	.	TGCGCCAGCAGCCAAAGGCAGGGAATCAATCAGCCCCAGCATTTT	CASSQRQGINQPQHF
.	TRBV28	TRBJ2-2	.	TGTGCCAGCAGCCTCGGGCCAGATACCGGGGAGCTGTTTTTT	CASSLGPDTGELFF
.	TRBV6-2/TRBV6-3	TRBJ2-7	.	TGTGCCAGCAGTTACCTCTTGGGGTACGAGCAGTACTTC	CASSYLLGYEQYF
.	TRBV5-4	TRBJ1-5	.	TGTGCCAGCGTGCGACCGGGGCGTAGCAATCAGCCCCAGCATTTT	CASVRPGRSNQPQHF
.	TRBV6-1	TRBJ1-5	.	TGTGCCAGCACTGAGAGAGCAGGGTTTGGTCAGCCCCAGCATTTT	CASTERAGFGQPQHF
TRBD1	TRBV12-3/TRBV12-4	TRBJ1-1	.	TGTGCCAGCGAGTCGGCAGGGGGGGCTGAAGCTTTCTTT	CASESAGGAEAFF
TRBD2	TRBV5-6	TRBJ2-1	.	TGTGCCAGCAGCATAGCGGGGGGGTACAATGAGCAGTTCTTC	CASSIAGGYNEQFF
.	TRBV18	TRBJ1-1	.	TGTGCCAGCTCACCCGCGAGCCTGGAGGACCCTGAAGCTTTCTTT	CASSPASLEDPEAFF
.	TRBV2	TRBJ1-5	.	TGTGCCAGCAGTGAGGACAGTAGCAATCAGCCCCAGCATTTT	CASSEDSSNQPQHF
.	TRBV4-1	TRBJ1-1	.	TGCGCCAGCAGCCAAGGGGGGGCTGAAGCTTTCTTT	CASSQGGAEAFF